Below, one TCR beta chain is given with its context. This clone was seen a handful of times. No antigen is known for it. No much larger clone exists at a distance of one base, and base qualities are not known. To prepare the library, the immunoSEQ multiplex PCR assay was applied. Following the manufacturer's protocol, the hsTCRB Kit was used to amplify rearranged TCR beta chain sequences. An Illumina MiSeq was used to sequence the TCRB libraries. In the paper's pipeline: Demultiplexing, trimming and gene mapping were performed with the kit vendor's proprietary platform. Imported from immuneACCESS, the table was reduced by TCRdb to in-frame sequences with V and J called. These copies leave out some clones; in studies compared against another copy, an unresolved V gene accounts for under half, and the cause of the remainder is not known. V and J calls plus clone size are reproduced from that table; the DNA served to infer D and trimming. The sample records about 60,000 clones, 80% to 90% of which are singletons. Roughly 1.6% of the sample rests with the top ten.

This sample is drawn from a study of a mutant IDH1 vaccine in newly diagnosed glioma (dated by TCRdb to about 2021). Notes on the research overall: In the chemotherapy-containing groups, vaccination started alongside temozolomide cycles, whereas in patients who had radiotherapy alone it started 4-6 weeks after radiotherapy. Of the roughly 34 treated patients, around 62% were male and approximately 40% were female, and a mean age of about 37 years was recorded. Prior to enrollment, standard therapy consisting of radiotherapy alone, temozolomide alone, or radiochemotherapy with temozolomide had been administered to patients, with the combination being received by most patients. The week-35 safety follow-up took place at visit V12, and the week-47 end of study took place at visit V13. Peripheral blood was collected at six visits: V03 (baseline), V05, V07, V10, V12 and V13. Longitudinal TCRB deep sequencing was performed for about 25 treated patients wherever samples were available for exploratory analyses.

Via the germline V gene, CDR1 is MDHEN and CDR2 SYDVKM. The cysteine opens and the phenylalanine closes a CDR3 of 14 amino acids. CDR3 DNA is the only sequence kept; it has 42 bases, read in frame from the first base. V loses 2 bases of germline sequence and J loses 4 bases, and the interval between the two ends is 9 bases. Interpreted using the paper, the time point label stands for: week 35, safety follow-up. A 20-mer mutant IDH1 peptide at 300 micrograms in Montanide made up each vaccine dose, which was injected subcutaneously together with topical imiquimod. Eight vaccinations were administered to patients in weeks 1, 3, 5, 7, 11, 15, 19 and 23, corresponding to visits V03 through V10. Donors had newly diagnosed WHO grade 3 or 4 IDH1-mutant astrocytomas with loss of nuclear ATRX. The samples were drawn from NOA16, a multicentre, single-arm, open-label phase I trial in Germany that tested a mutant IDH1 peptide vaccine in humans for the first time. The DNeasy Blood and Tissue Kit was used to extract genomic DNA from EDTA blood for TCRB sequencing.

The investigation overall reported the following: The authors stated that sample limitations prevented analyses of patient blood samples from being reproduced. Immune responses induced by the vaccine were seen in about 93% of patients across multiple MHC alleles. Changes in the top peripheral T cell clonotypes picked up by TCRB sequencing did not appear to be linked to pseudoprogression. PBMC samples for TCRB deep sequencing were selected based on availability.

Sequencing was performed on PBMCs, taken from a glioma patient whose treatment included an IDH1 peptide vaccine. The sequence links TRBV28 to TRBJ1-5; no D gene call is confident. The receptor was isolated from a man in his forties with glioma. The DNA sequence is TGTGCCAGCAGTTTAGTCCTTGGGAATCAGCCCCAGCATTTT. The encoded protein is CASSLVLGNQPQHF.